A single sample is the source of the 8 T cell receptor beta chains below, sequenced in a study of T cell changes during pregnancy in multiple sclerosis. Sequencing was performed with immunoSEQ multiplex PCR; in TCRdb, only in-frame clones are kept and a portion is missing. The sample contains around 130,000 clones, approximately 95% of which appear only once. Sequenced material: peripheral blood, taken before pregnancy. The receptors were gathered from a female donor with multiple sclerosis, enrolled in a pregnancy study.

V gene TRBV2 combines with J gene TRBJ2-2; no clear D. The V end lost 0 bases, the J end lost 4 bases, and 3 bases lay between the germline ends. CDR3 length: 13 residues. Germline V gives CDR1 SNHLY, CDR2 FYNNEI. The CDR3 loop is CASSEAGTGELFF. The DNA for the CDR3 is TGTGCCAGCAGTGAAGCCGGCACCGGGGAGCTGTTTTTT. The variable domain in full, completed from reference TRBV2 and TRBJ2-2, reads EPEVTQTPSHQVTQMGQEVILRCVPISNHLYFYWYRQILGQKVEFLVSFYNNEISEKSEIFDDQFSVERPDGSNFTLKIRSTKLEDSAMYFCASSEAGTGELFFGEGSRLTVL.

The chain couples TRBV5-8 to TRBJ2-5; 10 bases map to TRBD2. Germline CDR1 reads SGHTS; CDR2 reads YDEGEE. This CDR3 spans 13 amino acids. Trimming at V came to 4 bases and at J to 5 bases, leaving 2 bases not matched to a gene. The CDR3 region is CASSPGLAETQYF. The CDR3 DNA reads as TGTGCCAGCAGCCCGGGACTAGCGGAGACCCAGTACTTC.

J is TRBJ2-3 and V is TRBV7-9, with TRBD2 matching over 7 bases. The J segment lost 7 bases and the V segment lost 0 bases, leaving 10 bases of the junction unmatched. This CDR3 is 16 amino acids long. Germline V gene lookup returns CDR1 SEHNR and CDR2 FQNEAQ (reference sequence). The CDR3 nucleotides read TGTGCCAGCAGCTTAGCGGCTCTAGCGGATGAGTATACGCAGTATTTT. Protein sequence: CASSLAALADEYTQYF.

The rearrangement links TRBV27 to TRBJ1-2; no clear D gene. The CDR3 covers 13 residues. V was cut by 2 bases and J by 7 bases, with 11 bases left in between. The germline CDR1 and CDR2 sequences are MNHEY and SMNVEV (reference sequence). The CDR3: CASSLTRSGGYTF. Written as DNA, the CDR3 is TGTGCCAGCAGTTTAACGAGATCGGGTGGCTACACCTTC.

On this clone itself: This likely comes from a read error, as the CDR3 has no conserved phenylalanine or tryptophan at its end. The DNA is omitted, as the CDR3 cannot be located on it reliably, and the CDR3 follows TCRdb's listing. The rearrangement links TRBV6-7 to TRBJ2-2; the table's D gene call, TRBD1, was not cross checked with the DNA. TRBV6-7 is identified as an open reading frame with a role that is uncertain. The length of the CDR3 is 9 amino acids, counting both ends. The CDR3 here is CASIDKAPR.

The chain employs TRBV11-2 and TRBJ1-1; D not certain. Trimming took 0 bases from V and 1 from J, leaving 6 bases between them. This CDR3 is 14 amino acids long. CDR1 is SGHAT, CDR2 FQNNGV, per germline. CDR3: CASSLDPGNTEAFF. The CDR3 DNA follows: TGTGCCAGCAGCTTAGACCCAGGGAACACTGAAGCTTTCTTT.

The gene calls are TRBV5-6 and TRBJ2-3, with D hard to call. Trimming took 4 bases from V and 4 from J, leaving 10 bases between them. Germline CDR1 is SGHDT and CDR2 is YYEEEE. This CDR3 contains 13 residues. CDR3 sequence (DNA): TGTGCCAGCAGCGTCGCGGTTGCAGATACGCAGTATTTT. Protein: CASSVAVADTQYF.

The V gene is TRBV27, the J gene TRBJ1-1; D might be TRBD1 (5 bases). Germline lookup yields CDR1 MNHEY and CDR2 SMNVEV (reference sequence). The V end was cut by 4 bases, the J end by 6 bases, with 12 bases between. This CDR3 is 13 amino acids long. The DNA for the CDR3 is TGTGCCAGCAGTTCTCCAGGGTCGGCTGAAGCTTTCTTT. It translates to CASSSPGSAEAFF.